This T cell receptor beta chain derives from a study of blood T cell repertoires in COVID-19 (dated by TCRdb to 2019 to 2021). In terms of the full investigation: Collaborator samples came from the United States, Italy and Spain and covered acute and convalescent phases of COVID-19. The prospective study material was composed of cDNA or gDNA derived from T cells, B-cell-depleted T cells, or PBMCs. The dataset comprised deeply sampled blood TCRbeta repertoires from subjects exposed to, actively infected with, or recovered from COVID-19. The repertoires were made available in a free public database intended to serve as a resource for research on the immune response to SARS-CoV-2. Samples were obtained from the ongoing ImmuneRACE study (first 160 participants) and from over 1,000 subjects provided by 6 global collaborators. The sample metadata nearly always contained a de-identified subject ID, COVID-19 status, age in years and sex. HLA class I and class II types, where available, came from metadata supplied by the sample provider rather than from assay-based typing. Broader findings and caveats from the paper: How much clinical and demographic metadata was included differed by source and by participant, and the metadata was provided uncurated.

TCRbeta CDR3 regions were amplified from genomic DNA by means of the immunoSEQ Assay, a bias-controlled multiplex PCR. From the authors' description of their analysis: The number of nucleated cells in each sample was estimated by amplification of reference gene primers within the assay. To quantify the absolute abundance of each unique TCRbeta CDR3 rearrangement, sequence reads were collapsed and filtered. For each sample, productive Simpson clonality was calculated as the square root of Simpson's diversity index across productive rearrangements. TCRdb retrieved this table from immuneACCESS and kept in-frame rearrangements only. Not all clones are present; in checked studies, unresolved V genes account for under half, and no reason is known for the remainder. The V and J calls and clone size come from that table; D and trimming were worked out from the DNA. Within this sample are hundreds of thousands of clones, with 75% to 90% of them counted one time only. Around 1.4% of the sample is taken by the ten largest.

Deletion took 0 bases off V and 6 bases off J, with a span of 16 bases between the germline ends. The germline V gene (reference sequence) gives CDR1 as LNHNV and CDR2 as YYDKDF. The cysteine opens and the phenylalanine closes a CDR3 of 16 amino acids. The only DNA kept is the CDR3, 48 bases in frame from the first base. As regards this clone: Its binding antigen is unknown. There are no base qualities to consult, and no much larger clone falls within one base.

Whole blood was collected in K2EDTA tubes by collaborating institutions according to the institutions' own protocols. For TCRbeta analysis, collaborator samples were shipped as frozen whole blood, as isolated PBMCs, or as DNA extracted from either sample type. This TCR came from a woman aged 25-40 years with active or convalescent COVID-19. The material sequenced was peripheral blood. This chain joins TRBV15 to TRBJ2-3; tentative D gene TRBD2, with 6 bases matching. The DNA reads TGTGCCACCAGCAGAGATGGGACTTCCGTTTCGGATACGCAGTATTTT. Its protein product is CATSRDGTSVSDTQYF.